Sequencing of this T cell receptor (beta chain) was carried out in a study of tumor-infiltrating lymphocytes in primary liver carcinoma. Investigators took RNA and DNA out together from 20-30 mg of unsorted bulk tissue. CDR3 length: 17 amino acids. CDR1 is MNHEY, CDR2 SVGAGI, per germline. V was trimmed by 2 bases and J by 2 bases, leaving 18 bases between them. cDNA specific to TCR beta was made from around 450 ng of total RNA, with a constant-region primer employed for priming. Amplification in three nested multiplex PCR rounds with slightly modified ARM-PCR gave rise to TCR beta libraries. In the first two PCR rounds, TRBV1-TRBV30 forward primers were paired with a C-beta reverse primer, and each round lasted nine to ten cycles. In TCRdb, the multiplex PCR reads were re-called with MiXCR into one record per CDR3 protein. The sample shows under 130,000 distinct CDR3 sequences, roughly 80% of them seen only once.

Sequencing input: liver tumor tissue from sampling region 3. This sample's subset: tumor region T3, left-lateral pole. The origin of this receptor is a man in his forties or fifties with primary liver carcinoma and hepatitis B virus infection. The chain uses TRBV6-5 and TRBJ2-5; possibly TRBD2 for D (5 bases). The CDR3 sequence is CASSYPSIGGSQETQYF. In DNA, the CDR3 is TGTGCCAGCAGTTACCCGAGTATTGGCGGGTCACAAGAGACCCAGTACTTC.